These 16 T cell receptor beta chains originate from one sample sequenced in a study of synovial regulatory T cells in juvenile arthritis. Synovial fluid was collected with matched peripheral blood from each patient with active arthritis. Profiling relied on immunoSEQ multiplex PCR, and the TCRdb table lists in-frame clones only, not all of them. The sample table sets out about 2,300 clones. Material: Treg cells from the synovium. The receptor set was obtained from a donor aged 2-35 years with juvenile idiopathic arthritis.

By frequency, this clone is medium-sized. This chain uses TRBV5-6 with TRBJ1-2. The CDR3 totals 13 residues. DNA is not on record. Germline lookup yields CDR1 SGHDT and CDR2 YYEEEE. This CDR3 is CASSLRGAYGYTF. Looking up the rest from reference TRBV5-6 and TRBJ1-2 gives the full variable domain: DAGVTQSPTHLIKTRGQQVTLRCSPKSGHDTVSWYQQALGQGPQFIFQYYEEEERQRGNFPDRFSGHQFPNYSSELNVNALLLGDSALYLCASSLRGAYGYTFGSGTRLTVV.

This clone ranks as medium-sized (0.01 to 0.1%) in terms of frequency. The rearrangement links TRBV5-1 to TRBJ2-7; no DNA is available, so the TRBD1 call from TCRdb remains unchecked. Germline CDR1 is SGHRS and CDR2 is YFSETQ. The length of the CDR3 is 13 residues. Only the protein is available. CDR3 region: CASSPDRGYEQYF.

This clone is medium-sized by frequency. The chain combines TRBV4-1 with TRBJ1-3. Germline CDR1 is MGHRA and CDR2 is YSYEKL. This CDR3 contains 16 residues. No DNA accompanies this entry. CDR3 in amino acids: CASSQPLGVTGNTIYF.

In terms of frequency, this clone is medium-sized. The genes are TRBV7-3 and TRBJ1-3. Per the germline V gene, CDR1 is SGHTA and CDR2 is FQGTGA. The CDR3 is made up of 16 amino acids. A DNA sequence was not provided. CDR3 region: CASSLVPGGSRNTIYF.

This clone shows up as medium-sized (0.01 to 0.1%) by frequency. This chain connects TRBV12-5 to TRBJ1-1; TCRdb names TRBD1, which stays unverified in the absence of DNA. The CDR3 extends over 17 amino acids. The DNA sequence is not available. The germline gives CDR1 LGHNT, CDR2 FRNRAP. The CDR3 reads CASGQGQGILRNTEAFF. Drawing the rest from reference TRBV12-5 and TRBJ1-1, the complete variable domain is DARVTQTPRHKVTEMGQEVTMRCQPILGHNTVFWYRQTMMQGLELLAYFRNRAPLDDSGMPKDRFSAEMPDATLATLKIQPSEPRDSAVYFCASGQGQGILRNTEAFFGQGTRLTVV.

According to its frequency, this clone is medium-sized. This rearrangement joins TRBV5-1 to TRBJ2-1; as DNA is missing, the TRBD1 call by TCRdb cannot be tested. Germline lookup yields CDR1 SGHRS and CDR2 YFSETQ. The CDR3 extends over 13 amino acids. The DNA sequence is not available. This CDR3 is CASSLERGNEQFF.

By frequency, this clone is medium-sized. The CDR3 region is CASSPGGTEAFF. The chain has TRBV6-6 and TRBJ1-1; the D call from TCRdb, TRBD1, cannot be confirmed without DNA. The CDR3 has 12 amino acids. No DNA is given. Germline V gene data show CDR1 as MNHNY and CDR2 as SVGAGI (reference sequence).

Considering frequency, this clone is medium-sized. The gene calls are TRBV7-2 and TRBJ1-6; the D call from TCRdb, TRBD1, cannot be confirmed without DNA. Per germline, CDR1 SGHTA and CDR2 FQGNSA. This CDR3 is 14 amino acids long. The record lacks a DNA sequence. The CDR3 is CASSLGQGGSPLHF.

Judged by frequency, this clone is large. The chain links TRBV25-1 to TRBJ2-1; TCRdb indicates TRBD2, and absent DNA this call remains unverified. The CDR3 loop spans 18 amino acids. Only the protein is available. The germline V gene encodes CDR1 MGHDK and CDR2 SYGVNS. CDR3 region: CASSEFRTSGNSYNEQFF. The entire variable domain, with the rest obtained from reference TRBV25-1 and TRBJ2-1, is as follows: EADIYQTPRYLVIGTGKKITLECSQTMGHDKMYWYQQDPGMELHLIHYSYGVNSTEKGDLSSESTVSRIRTEHFPLTLESARPSHTSQYLCASSEFRTSGNSYNEQFFGPGTRLTVL.

In terms of frequency, this clone is medium-sized (0.01 to 0.1%). CDR3 in amino acids: CASSPTPSRDFTDTQYF. The V call is TRBV5-5, the J call TRBJ2-3; TCRdb gives TRBD2 as the D gene, but with no DNA this cannot be confirmed. Per the germline V gene, CDR1 is SGHKS and CDR2 is YYEKEE (reference sequence). CDR3 length: 17 amino acids. DNA is not recorded here.

This clone is identified as medium-sized from frequency. The chain has TRBV20-1 and TRBJ2-5. Germline V gene lookup returns CDR1 DFQATT and CDR2 SNEGSKA (reference sequence). The CDR3 spans 11 residues. No DNA appears here. This CDR3 is CSARTQETQYF.

Measured by frequency, this clone is medium-sized. The chain is built from TRBV7-9 and TRBJ2-1; TCRdb names TRBD2, which stays unverified in the absence of DNA. In germline, CDR1 is SEHNR, CDR2 FQNEAQ (reference sequence). CDR3 length: 12 residues. The DNA is not on file. The chain's CDR3 is CASSSAPLTAFF.

According to its frequency, this clone is medium-sized. The chain couples TRBV30 to TRBJ1-1. Germline V lookup: CDR1 GTSNPN, CDR2 SVGIG (reference sequence). The CDR3 extends over 15 amino acids. The DNA is not on file. This chain's CDR3 is CAWSVLGTGNTEAFF.

Considering frequency, this clone is medium-sized (0.01 to 0.1%). This chain uses TRBV4-1 with TRBJ2-7; TCRdb proposes TRBD2, but this gene call is untestable without DNA. Germline-derived CDR1 and CDR2 are MGHRA and YSYEKL. This CDR3 is built from 19 residues. The DNA sequence is not available. This CDR3 is CASSQVGTSGRAFVYEQYF.

Its frequency marks this clone as medium-sized (0.01 to 0.1%). The chain combines TRBV6-1 with TRBJ1-2; TCRdb names TRBD1, which stays unverified in the absence of DNA. Germline V gene sequence: CDR1 MNHNS, CDR2 SASEGT. There are 14 residues in the CDR3. No DNA is recorded. CDR3 residues: CASTLGTGGNGYTF.

This clone registers medium-sized (0.01 to 0.1%) by frequency. This rearrangement joins TRBV6-5 to TRBJ2-5; the TRBD2 assignment by TCRdb is unverifiable without DNA. The CDR3 covers 15 residues. Nucleotide data are not available. From germline, CDR1 is MNHEY and CDR2 SVGAGI. CDR3 residues: CASSYSLAGGETQYF.